This T cell receptor beta chain stems from a study of STAT5B mutations in CD4+ large granular lymphocyte leukemia. The study's findings and limits: Compared with healthy controls (2/35), patient top clones favored TRBV06 (8/27).

Concerning this clone itself: Its target is unknown.

The CDR3 sequence is 14 residues long. V lost 6 bases and J lost 9, with 17 bases in between. Germline-derived CDR1 and CDR2 are SGHVS and FQNEAQ. Per the study methods: A productive frequency of 2.59 x 10-5 was the lowest detectable. Clones were sequenced by immunoSEQ multiplex PCR, and TCRdb holds only the in-frame ones, with some missing. That table gives V, J and clone size, and the DNA gave D and trimming. The repertoire consists of about 30,000 clones, with around 85% occurring once and the leading ten covering under 2.5%. This receptor was obtained from a human donor in good health. The sequencing input was CD4+ T cells from blood buffy coats. The V call is TRBV7-8, the J call TRBJ2-2; D may be TRBD2 (7 bases). The DNA of the CDR3 is TGTGCCAGCAGTCTACAGGGAGGGAACCGGGAGCTGTTTTTT. Protein sequence: CASSLQGGNRELFF.